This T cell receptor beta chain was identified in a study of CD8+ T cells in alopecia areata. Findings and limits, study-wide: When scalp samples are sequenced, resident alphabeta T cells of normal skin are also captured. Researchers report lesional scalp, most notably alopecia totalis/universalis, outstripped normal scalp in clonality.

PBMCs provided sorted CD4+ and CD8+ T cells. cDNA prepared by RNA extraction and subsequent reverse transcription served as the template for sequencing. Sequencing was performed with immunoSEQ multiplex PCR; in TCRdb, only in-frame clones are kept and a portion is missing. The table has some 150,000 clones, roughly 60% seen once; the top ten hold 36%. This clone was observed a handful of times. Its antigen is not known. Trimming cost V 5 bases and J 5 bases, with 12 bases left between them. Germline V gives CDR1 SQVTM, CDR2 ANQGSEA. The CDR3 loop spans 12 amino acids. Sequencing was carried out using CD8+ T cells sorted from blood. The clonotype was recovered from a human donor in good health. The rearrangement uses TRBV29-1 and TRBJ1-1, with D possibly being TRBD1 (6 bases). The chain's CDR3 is CSVPRGGTEAFF. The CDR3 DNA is TGCAGCGTTCCCCGAGGGGGAACTGAAGCTTTCTTT.